The 5 T cell receptor beta chains presented below share a single source sample, sequenced in a study of blood T cell repertoires in COVID-19. Clones were sequenced by immunoSEQ multiplex PCR, and TCRdb holds only the in-frame ones, with some missing. The top ten hold around 7.8% of the sample, which has a few hundred thousand clones, 70% to 90% seen once. Sequenced input: peripheral blood. Source of these receptors: a woman in her fifties or sixties who had recovered from COVID-19.

This chain links TRBV9 with TRBJ2-5, with D perhaps TRBD2 (5 bases). Trimming removed 4 bases from V and 3 bases from J, with 10 bases in between. The germline V gene has CDR1 SGDLS and CDR2 YYNGEE. The CDR3 runs 13 residues. The CDR3 is CASSPRGEETQYF. CDR3 DNA: TGTGCCAGCAGCCCTCGGGGAGAAGAGACCCAGTACTTC.

The chain combines TRBV11-3 with TRBJ2-1, with 9 nucleotides matching TRBD2. This CDR3 spans 14 amino acids. Germline lookup yields CDR1 SGHNT and CDR2 YENEEA. V was clipped by 5 bases and J by 4 bases; unmatched bases: 3. The CDR3 sequence is CASSISGRYNEQFF. Here the CDR3 DNA reads TGTGCCAGCAGCATTAGCGGGAGATACAATGAGCAGTTCTTC. The entire variable domain, with the rest obtained from reference TRBV11-3 and TRBJ2-1, is as follows: EAGVVQSPRYKIIEKKQPVAFWCNPISGHNTLYWYLQNLGQGPELLIRYENEEAVDDSQLPKDRFSAERLKGVDSTLKIQPAELGDSAVYLCASSISGRYNEQFFGPGTRLTVL.

This sequence joins TRBV28 and TRBJ1-5; TRBD1 is a possible D gene (6 bases). V was trimmed by 7 bases and J by 3 bases, leaving 13 bases between them. Germline CDR1 is MDHEN and CDR2 is SYDVKM. The CDR3 is 14 residues long. CDR3 in DNA: TGTGCCAGCAATCCAGGGGTGGCCAATCAGCCCCAGCATTTT. Protein sequence: CASNPGVANQPQHF.

The chain employs TRBV18 and TRBJ1-5; 10 nucleotides align to TRBD1. In germline, CDR1 is KGHSH, CDR2 LQKENI. The junction had 6 bases not matched to a gene; V was cut back by 5 bases and J by 2 bases. The CDR3 spans 16 residues. This CDR3 is CASSSRDRGGNQPQHF. The CDR3 DNA reads TGTGCCAGCTCATCCCGGGACAGGGGTGGCAATCAGCCCCAGCATTTT.

The chain recombines TRBV20-1 with TRBJ1-1; the match to TRBD1 covers 8 bases. V was clipped by 3 bases and J by 1 base; unmatched bases: 7. Germline lookup yields CDR1 DFQATT and CDR2 SNEGSKA (reference sequence). This CDR3 comprises 15 residues. The CDR3: CSASPIGTGNTEAFF. The CDR3 coding sequence is TGCAGTGCTAGTCCCATTGGGACAGGGAACACTGAAGCTTTCTTT.